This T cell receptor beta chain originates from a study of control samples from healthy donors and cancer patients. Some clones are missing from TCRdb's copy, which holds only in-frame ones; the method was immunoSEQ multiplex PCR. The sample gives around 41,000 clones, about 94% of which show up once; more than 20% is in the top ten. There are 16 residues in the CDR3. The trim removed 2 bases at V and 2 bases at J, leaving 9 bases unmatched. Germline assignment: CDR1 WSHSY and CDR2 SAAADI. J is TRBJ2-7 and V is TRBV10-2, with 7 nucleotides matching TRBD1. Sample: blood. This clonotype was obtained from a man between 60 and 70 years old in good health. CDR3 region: CASSERQGMKAYEQYF. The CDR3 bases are TGCGCCAGCAGTGAGCGACAGGGAATGAAGGCCTACGAGCAGTACTTC.